Listed below are T cell receptor beta chains from one sample, sequenced in a study of molecular identifiers for immune sequencing clone quantification. TCRdb re-called the PCR reads through MiXCR, storing one row per CDR3 protein. Of 460,000 or so distinct CDR3 sequences listed, around 23% are singletons. The sample was naive CD8+ T cells from blood, with Jurkat cell RNA spiked in. These receptors came from a human donor in good health. Some libraries in this study had Jurkat cell RNA spiked in. Both conserved end residues are part of each CDR3. Fields, in order: clone size, J gene, D gene, V gene, CDR3 protein, CDR3 DNA. D genes are given only for firm matches. The size entry is marked missing in some rows and otherwise reads once, few, many or a size class.

clone_size: -; j_call: TRBJ1-2; d_call: TRBD1; v_call: TRBV6-1; cdr3_aa: CASRPGQGHYGYTF; cdr3_nt: TGTGCCAGCAGACCGGGACAGGGTCACTATGGCTACACCTTC
clone_size: many; j_call: TRBJ2-1; d_call: -; v_call: TRBV28; cdr3_aa: CASSLTSSGDRFF; cdr3_nt: TGTGCCAGCAGTCTCACTAGCTCGGGAGACCGGTTCTTC
clone_size: once; j_call: TRBJ2-3; d_call: TRBD2; v_call: TRBV27; cdr3_aa: CAGRHGLAGTDTQYF; cdr3_nt: TGTGCCGGCAGACACGGACTAGCGGGCACAGATACGCAGTATTTT
clone_size: few; j_call: TRBJ1-4; d_call: -; v_call: TRBV14; cdr3_aa: CASSQGLGRWENEKLFF; cdr3_nt: TGTGCCAGCAGCCAAGGTTTAGGCAGGTGGGAGAATGAAAAACTGTTTTTT
clone_size: few; j_call: TRBJ2-7; d_call: -; v_call: TRBV5-4; cdr3_aa: CASSILSGPAYEQYF; cdr3_nt: TGTGCCAGCAGCATACTGAGCGGACCAGCCTACGAGCAGTACTTC
clone_size: few; j_call: TRBJ2-3; d_call: -; v_call: TRBV27; cdr3_aa: CASSYQGSADTQYF; cdr3_nt: TGTGCCAGCAGTTACCAGGGGTCAGCAGATACGCAGTATTTT
clone_size: -; j_call: TRBJ1-2; d_call: -; v_call: TRBV2; cdr3_aa: CASSDMDYGYTF; cdr3_nt: TGTGCCAGCAGTGATATGGACTATGGCTACACCTTC
clone_size: -; j_call: TRBJ2-7; d_call: -; v_call: TRBV19; cdr3_aa: CASSMGSSYEQYF; cdr3_nt: TGTGCCAGTAGTATGGGCAGTTCCTACGAGCAGTACTTC
clone_size: -; j_call: TRBJ2-1; d_call: TRBD2; v_call: TRBV14; cdr3_aa: CASSLYAGLAANEQFF; cdr3_nt: TGTGCCAGCAGCCTTTACGCGGGACTAGCGGCCAATGAGCAGTTCTTC
clone_size: -; j_call: TRBJ1-1; d_call: -; v_call: TRBV6-5; cdr3_aa: CARNGAGEAFF; cdr3_nt: TGTGCCAGGAACGGGGCCGGGGAAGCTTTCTTT
clone_size: few; j_call: TRBJ2-7; d_call: TRBD1; v_call: TRBV30; cdr3_aa: CAWSGQGIPYEQYF; cdr3_nt: TGTGCCTGGAGTGGACAGGGGATACCCTACGAGCAGTACTTC
clone_size: -; j_call: TRBJ1-6; d_call: -; v_call: TRBV20-1; cdr3_aa: CSAAGPSNSPLHF; cdr3_nt: TGCAGTGCCGCGGGCCCTTCGAATTCACCCCTCCACTTT
clone_size: few; j_call: TRBJ1-4; d_call: -; v_call: TRBV7-6; cdr3_aa: CASSLEQGRGEKLFF; cdr3_nt: TGTGCCAGCAGCTTAGAGCAGGGTCGGGGTGAAAAACTGTTTTTT
clone_size: many; j_call: TRBJ2-2; d_call: -; v_call: TRBV7-9; cdr3_aa: CASSLPTGTGELFF; cdr3_nt: TGTGCCAGCAGCTTACCGACGGGGACCGGGGAGCTGTTTTTT
clone_size: -; j_call: TRBJ2-1; d_call: TRBD2; v_call: TRBV20-1; cdr3_aa: CSAIVGLAGNNEQFF; cdr3_nt: TGCAGTGCTATTGTCGGACTAGCGGGGAACAATGAGCAGTTCTTC
clone_size: few; j_call: TRBJ2-7; d_call: TRBD2; v_call: TRBV12-3/TRBV12-4; cdr3_aa: CASSLSGGRLEQYF; cdr3_nt: TGTGCCAGCAGTCTAAGCGGGGGGAGGCTGGAGCAGTACTTC
clone_size: many; j_call: TRBJ1-1; d_call: -; v_call: TRBV27; cdr3_aa: CASSFLVGTDTEAFF; cdr3_nt: TGTGCCAGCAGTTTCCTTGTGGGTACTGACACTGAAGCTTTCTTT
clone_size: few; j_call: TRBJ2-3; d_call: -; v_call: TRBV29-1; cdr3_aa: CSVTPSGRLTDTQYF; cdr3_nt: TGCAGCGTTACCCCCTCGGGACGTCTCACAGATACGCAGTATTTT
clone_size: many; j_call: TRBJ2-1; d_call: -; v_call: TRBV4-3; cdr3_aa: CASSQTEADYYNEQFF; cdr3_nt: TGCGCCAGCAGCCAGACCGAGGCAGATTACTACAATGAGCAGTTCTTC
clone_size: many; j_call: TRBJ2-3; d_call: -; v_call: TRBV7-8; cdr3_aa: CASSFRPTLTDTQYF; cdr3_nt: TGTGCCAGCAGCTTCCGACCTACTCTCACAGATACGCAGTATTTT
clone_size: -; j_call: TRBJ2-1; d_call: TRBD1; v_call: TRBV10-3; cdr3_aa: CAISDRGQGGNEQFF; cdr3_nt: TGTGCCATCAGTGACCGTGGACAGGGGGGGAATGAGCAGTTCTTC
clone_size: -; j_call: TRBJ1-4; d_call: -; v_call: TRBV24-1; cdr3_aa: CATSDPGAGGEKLFF; cdr3_nt: TGTGCCACCAGTGATCCGGGGGCAGGCGGTGAAAAACTGTTTTTT
clone_size: few; j_call: TRBJ2-7; d_call: -; v_call: TRBV29-1; cdr3_aa: CSVETPNRNEQYF; cdr3_nt: TGCAGCGTTGAAACCCCAAATCGGAACGAGCAGTACTTC
clone_size: -; j_call: TRBJ1-1; d_call: -; v_call: TRBV30; cdr3_aa: CAWSPGEATGNTEAFF; cdr3_nt: TGTGCCTGGAGTCCAGGAGAAGCGACAGGGAACACTGAAGCTTTCTTT
clone_size: few; j_call: TRBJ2-2; d_call: TRBD1; v_call: TRBV7-9; cdr3_aa: CASSQQGANTGELFF; cdr3_nt: TGTGCCAGCAGCCAACAGGGGGCTAACACCGGGGAGCTGTTTTTT
clone_size: many; j_call: TRBJ2-5; d_call: -; v_call: TRBV5-1; cdr3_aa: CASSLVAGHQETQYF; cdr3_nt: TGCGCCAGCAGCTTGGTGGCAGGCCACCAAGAGACCCAGTACTTC
clone_size: many; j_call: TRBJ1-4; d_call: -; v_call: TRBV14; cdr3_aa: CASSQDISGRRGLFF; cdr3_nt: TGTGCCAGCAGCCAAGATATCTCCGGTCGCCGTGGACTGTTTTTT
clone_size: few; j_call: TRBJ2-7; d_call: TRBD1; v_call: TRBV2; cdr3_aa: CASIQGQREQYF; cdr3_nt: TGTGCCAGCATTCAGGGACAGCGGGAGCAGTACTTC